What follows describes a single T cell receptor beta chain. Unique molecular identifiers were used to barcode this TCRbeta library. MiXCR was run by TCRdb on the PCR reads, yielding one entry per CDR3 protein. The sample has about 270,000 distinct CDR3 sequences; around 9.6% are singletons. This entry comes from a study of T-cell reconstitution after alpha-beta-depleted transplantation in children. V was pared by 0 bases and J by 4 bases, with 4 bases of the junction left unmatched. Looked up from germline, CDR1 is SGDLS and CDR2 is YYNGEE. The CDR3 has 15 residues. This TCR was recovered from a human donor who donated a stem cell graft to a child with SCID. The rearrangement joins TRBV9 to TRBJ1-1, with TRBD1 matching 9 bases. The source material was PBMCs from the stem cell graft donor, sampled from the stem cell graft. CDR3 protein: CASSVAGTGTTEAFF. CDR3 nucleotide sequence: TGTGCCAGCAGCGTAGCCGGGACAGGGACCACTGAAGCTTTCTTT.